This T cell receptor (beta chain) was recovered during a study of patients and donors after allogeneic stem cell transplantation. This clonotype was seen ten or more times. Via MiXCR, TCRdb re-called the RT-PCR reads, giving one row per CDR3 protein. The sample has about 24,000 distinct CDR3 sequences, 35% to 45% seen once. Trimming left V 0 bases short and J 0 bases short, with 8 bases between. This CDR3 has 15 residues. Germline-derived CDR1 and CDR2 are SGHRS and YFSETQ. The chain recombines TRBV5-1 with TRBJ2-3; D gene unclear. The sequencing input was blood, either unsorted or a sorted T cell fraction (not recorded which). This TCR was sampled from a human donor who was either an allogeneic HSCT recipient or a stem cell or donor lymphocyte infusion donor (not recorded which). It is not recorded whose cells these are; they may come from a transplant donor. In DNA form, the CDR3 reads TGCGCCAGCAGCTTGGCCAGGCAAAGCACAGATACGCAGTATTTT. Protein: CASSLARQSTDTQYF. Filled out from reference TRBV5-1 and TRBJ2-3, the complete variable domain reads KAGVTQTPRYLIKTRGQQVTLSCSPISGHRSVSWYQQTPGQGLQFLFEYFSETQRNKGNFPGRFSGRQFSNSRSEMNVSTLELGDSALYLCASSLARQSTDTQYFGPGTRLTVL.